The 14 T cell receptor beta chains reported below all come from one sample, sequenced in a study of CD8+ T cells in alopecia areata. In each case, RNA was isolated and then reverse transcribed into cDNA as the sequencing template. The protocol was immunoSEQ multiplex PCR, while the TCRdb copy is restricted to in-frame clones and leaves out a portion. The table shows around 200,000 clones, with 64% occurring only once. Treatment reported: oral pan-JAK inhibitor, 5-10 mg twice daily. Sequenced here: CD4+ T cells sorted from blood, sampled at week 4, from a patient treated with tofacitinib. These receptors came from a human donor with alopecia areata.

CDR3: CAIGTGAGETQYF. The CDR3, as DNA: TGTGCCATCGGGACAGGGGCAGGGGAGACCCAGTACTTC. The rearrangement links TRBV10-3 to TRBJ2-5; 10 positions match TRBD1. The CDR3 totals 13 residues. CDR1 and CDR2 (germline): ENHRY, SYGVKD. The V segment lost 8 bases and the J segment 5 bases; nucleotides outside the gene matches: 5.

The chain has TRBV18 and TRBJ1-1; D is ambiguous. The V end lost 5 bases, the J end lost 0 bases, and 7 bases lay between the germline ends. The CDR3 runs to 13 residues. CDR1 is KGHSH and CDR2 is LQKENI in the germline V gene. CDR3 loop: CASSSQVNTEAFF. CDR3 DNA: TGTGCCAGCTCATCCCAAGTGAACACTGAAGCTTTCTTT.

The chain employs TRBV7-2 and TRBJ2-7; TRBD1 aligns across 9 bases. In germline, CDR1 is SGHTA, CDR2 FQGNSA. The CDR3 spans 14 residues. V lost 5 bases to trimming and J lost 3 bases; unmatched junction nucleotides: 5. CDR3 bases: TGTGCCAGCAGCCGGGACAGGGCCGGCTACGAGCAGTACTTC. Protein: CASSRDRAGYEQYF.

The rearrangement joins TRBV30 to TRBJ1-1; a possible D gene is TRBD1 (5 bases). The CDR3 extends over 14 amino acids. Looked up from germline, CDR1 is GTSNPN and CDR2 is SVGIG (reference sequence). V lost 4 bases and J lost 0, with 12 bases in between. Here the CDR3 reads CAWMPGLLNTEAFF. As DNA, the CDR3 is TGTGCCTGGATGCCGGGACTCCTGAACACTGAAGCTTTCTTT. The variable domain in full, with the rest retrieved from reference TRBV30 and TRBJ1-1, is SQTIHQWPATLVQPVGSPLSLECTVEGTSNPNLYWYRQAAGRGLQLLFYSVGIGQISSEVPQNLSASRPQDRQFILSSKKLLLSDSGFYLCAWMPGLLNTEAFFGQGTRLTVV.

About this clone: The CDR3 does not close with the conserved phenylalanine or tryptophan, likely indicating a read error. The chain employs TRBV30 and TRBJ1-2; 7 bases map to TRBD1. CDR3 length equals 14 residues. Germline CDR1 GTSNPN, CDR2 SVGIG (reference sequence). The J segment lost 4 bases and the V segment lost 4 bases, leaving 9 bases of the junction unmatched. The CDR3 here is CAWNRRDSGYGYTS. In DNA, the CDR3 is TGTGCCTGGAACCGCCGGGACAGCGGCTATGGCTACACCTCC.

For this clone: Relative to the germline gene, one junction end is altered; a read error may explain this. The chain combines TRBV12-5 with TRBJ2-5; D is possibly TRBD1 or TRBD2 (5 bases each). The CDR3 loop spans 13 amino acids. Germline V gene data show CDR1 as LGHNT and CDR2 as FRNRAP. CDR3 residues: CASGLRDQETQYF. CDR3 in DNA: TGTGCTAGTGGTTTGAGGGACCAGGAGACCCAGTACTTC.

The chain is built from TRBV29-1 and TRBJ2-5; 11 bases line up with TRBD2. Germline CDR1 reads SQVTM; CDR2 reads ANQGSEA. The CDR3 sequence is 14 residues long. V shed 7 bases and J 1 base; nucleotides not matched to a gene: 5. The CDR3 nucleotides are TGCAGCGCCGCAGGGACTAGCGGCCAAGAGACCCAGTACTTC. Protein sequence: CSAAGTSGQETQYF.

This rearrangement joins TRBV2 to TRBJ2-5; 7 bases agree with TRBD2. Germline V gene data show CDR1 as SNHLY and CDR2 as FYNNEI. This CDR3 has 11 amino acids. Germline trimming cut 7 bases from V and 9 bases from J; bases unmatched to any gene: 5. The CDR3 loop is CASTSGGPQYF. CDR3 DNA: TGTGCCAGCACTAGCGGCGGGCCCCAGTACTTC. The entire variable domain, with the rest obtained from reference TRBV2 and TRBJ2-5, is as follows: EPEVTQTPSHQVTQMGQEVILRCVPISNHLYFYWYRQILGQKVEFLVSFYNNEISEKSEIFDDQFSVERPDGSNFTLKIRSTKLEDSAMYFCASTSGGPQYFGPGTRLLVL.

V is TRBV19 and J is TRBJ2-7; the match to TRBD1 covers 7 bases. The CDR3 is 15 amino acids. Unmatched junction bases numbered 7, after V lost 1 base and J lost 4 bases. CDR1 and CDR2 (germline): LNHDA, SQIVND (reference sequence). Here the CDR3 DNA reads TGTGCCAGTAGTATAGGGGGACAGTCACGGTACGAGCAGTACTTC. Encoded protein: CASSIGGQSRYEQYF. Complete variable domain (other parts from reference TRBV19 and TRBJ2-7): DGGITQSPKYLFRKEGQNVTLSCEQNLNHDAMYWYRQDPGQGLRLIYYSQIVNDFQKGDIAEGYSVSREKKESFPLTVTSAQKNPTAFYLCASSIGGQSRYEQYFGPGTRLTVT.

This chain links TRBV30 with TRBJ1-6, with D hard to call. Trimming removed 1 base from V and 4 bases from J, with 11 bases in between. Per the germline V gene, CDR1 is GTSNPN and CDR2 is SVGIG (reference sequence). The CDR3 is 15 residues long. The CDR3 DNA is TGTGCCTGGAGTGCGCAGGCACTTTATAATTCACCCCTCCACTTT. This gives the protein CAWSAQALYNSPLHF.

In its sample, this clone was seen a few times. The genes are TRBV29-1 and TRBJ1-2; 7 bases line up with TRBD1. The junction had 7 bases not matched to a gene; V was cut back by 2 bases and J by 7 bases. The CDR3 extends over 13 amino acids. Per germline, CDR1 SQVTM and CDR2 ANQGSEA. The CDR3 loop reads CSVERRTGIGYTF. As DNA, the CDR3 is TGCAGCGTTGAAAGGAGGACAGGTATTGGCTACACCTTC.

This clone was seen once. The chain is built from TRBV30 and TRBJ2-3, with D unresolved. The V gene's germline CDR1 is GTSNPN and CDR2 SVGIG (reference sequence). V lost 7 bases and J 4 bases, leaving 12 bases between the germline ends. This CDR3 is 12 amino acids long. This CDR3 is CAYSQPADTQYF. The CDR3 nucleotides are TGTGCCTACTCCCAGCCCGCAGATACGCAGTATTTT.

The chain employs TRBV5-1 and TRBJ1-2; D ambiguous. Germline V gene lookup returns CDR1 SGHRS and CDR2 YFSETQ. The CDR3 consists of 15 residues. Trimming cost V 4 bases and J 4 bases, with 17 bases left between them. This chain's CDR3 is CASSPEGLYSYGYTF. CDR3 nucleotide sequence: TGCGCCAGCAGCCCTGAGGGTCTATACAGCTATGGCTACACCTTC.

The chain uses TRBV6-5 and TRBJ1-2, with TRBD1 identical over 9 bases. CDR1 is MNHEY, CDR2 SVGAGI, per germline. CDR3 length: 15 amino acids. V dropped 4 bases and J dropped 4; count of bases not matched to a gene: 7. The chain's CDR3 is CASSSPDRGFYGYTF. DNA for the CDR3: TGTGCCAGCAGTTCCCCGGACAGGGGATTCTATGGCTACACCTTC.